Below, 32 T cell receptor beta chains from the same sample are listed, as sequenced in a study of type 1 and type 2 diabetes patients (dated by TCRdb to the mid-2010s). For sequencing, an Illumina MiSeq was employed. For TCRbeta CDR3 amplification, the template was genomic DNA taken from the sorted T cell subsets. The TCRbeta CDR3 region was amplified by multiplex PCR with 30 forward and 13 reverse primers. In TCRdb, the public reads were trimmed at Q25 with fastp and aligned with MiXCR, with productive beta chains retained. Each entry is one CDR3 protein sequence, shown with its most common DNA and genes. Present in this sample are about 250,000 distinct CDR3 sequences, more than 45% of which were seen just once. Of the sample, around 13% falls within the top ten clones. Sequenced input: peripheral blood mononuclear cells (PBMCs). These receptors came from a man between 18 and 35 years old with type 2 diabetes.

The chain combines TRBV5-1 with TRBJ1-6; no clear D. The CDR3 sequence is 14 residues long. CDR1 and CDR2 from the germline V gene are SGHRS and YFSETQ. Trimming pared 2 bases from V and 7 bases from J, leaving 10 bases between. The CDR3 spells CASSFRQDNSPLHF. In DNA form, the CDR3 reads TGCGCCAGCAGCTTTCGGCAGGACAATTCACCCCTCCACTTT.

This clonotype was found once. V is TRBV28 and J is TRBJ1-6, with TRBD1 as a possible D gene (5 bases). The V gene's germline CDR1 is MDHEN and CDR2 SYDVKM. This CDR3 region has 14 residues. Trimming took off 8 bases at V and 2 bases at J, with 10 bases between the two ends. The CDR3 loop is CASREGTYNSPLHF. The CDR3 DNA reads as TGTGCCAGCCGGGAGGGGACCTATAATTCACCCCTCCACTTT.

The gene calls are TRBV13 and TRBJ2-7; tentatively, D is TRBD2 (6 bases). Germline V gene lookup returns CDR1 PRHDT and CDR2 FYEKMQ (reference sequence). V shed 4 bases and J shed 7 bases, with 14 bases lying between them. The CDR3 has 13 residues. CDR3 in DNA: TGTGCCAGCAGCTACTCCGCGGGACGGGAGCAGTACTTC. Its protein product is CASSYSAGREQYF.

This clonotype turned up a few times. The CDR3 nucleotides are TGTGCCAGCAGTTTCTGGACTGATGACACCTACGAGCAGTACTTC. This codes for CASSFWTDDTYEQYF. V and J are TRBV28 and TRBJ2-7; D is possibly TRBD2 (5 bases). The CDR3 is made up of 15 amino acids. The V and J ends lost 3 bases and 2 bases respectively, with 14 bases between them. Germline V gene sequence: CDR1 MDHEN, CDR2 SYDVKM.

This clonotype was seen more than once but under ten times. This sequence joins TRBV2 and TRBJ2-5; 7 bases fit TRBD1. V trimming: 7 bases; J trimming: 9 bases; junction bases outside the gene matches: 20. Germline values: CDR1 SNHLY, CDR2 FYNNEI. The CDR3 covers 16 residues. The CDR3 sequence: CASNSLGTGAITAQYF. In nucleotides, the CDR3 is TGTGCCAGCAATAGTCTGGGAACAGGGGCCATTACGGCCCAGTACTTC. The entire variable domain, with the rest obtained from reference TRBV2 and TRBJ2-5, is as follows: EPEVTQTPSHQVTQMGQEVILRCVPISNHLYFYWYRQILGQKVEFLVSFYNNEISEKSEIFDDQFSVERPDGSNFTLKIRSTKLEDSAMYFCASNSLGTGAITAQYFGPGTRLLVL.

The chain has TRBV30 and TRBJ2-7; no firm D call. The CDR3 sequence is 14 residues long. Trimming cost V 2 bases and J 6 bases, with 17 bases left between them. Germline V gene sequence: CDR1 GTSNPN, CDR2 SVGIG (reference sequence). CDR3 sequence reads: CAWSSIAATTEQYF. CDR3 bases: TGTGCCTGGAGTAGTATCGCGGCCACTACCGAGCAGTACTTC.

In this sample, this clonotype turned up many times. The chain couples TRBV7-8 to TRBJ2-3; 8 bases match TRBD2. This CDR3 comprises 17 residues. J gave up 1 base and V 1 base, and 7 bases lay outside the gene matches. Germline-derived CDR1 and CDR2 are SGHVS and FQNEAQ. This CDR3 is CASSLVRASGRTDTQYF. The CDR3 nucleotides read TGTGCCAGCAGCTTAGTGAGGGCTAGCGGGCGCACAGATACGCAGTATTTT.

The chain links TRBV27 to TRBJ2-7; D unclear. This CDR3 contains 14 residues. The V end lost 5 bases, the J end lost 4 bases, and 15 bases lay between the germline ends. Germline loops: CDR1 MNHEY, CDR2 SMNVEV (reference sequence). As DNA, the CDR3 is TGTGCCAGCAGTGGATTCAGTCAGCTATACGAGCAGTACTTC. Translating it yields CASSGFSQLYEQYF.

A note on this clonotype: Compared with germline, one end of the junction differs, possibly owing to a read error. This sequence joins TRBV20-1 and TRBJ2-3; D remains unclear. The CDR3 totals 12 residues. Germline CDR1 is DFQATT and CDR2 is SNEGSKA (reference sequence). The CDR3 reads CSASLSTDTQCF. The CDR3 nucleotides are TGCAGTGCTAGTCTCAGCACAGATACGCAGTGTTTT.

The chain is built from TRBV6-6 and TRBJ1-6; possibly TRBD1 for D (6 bases). The germline V gene has CDR1 MNHNY and CDR2 SVGAGI (reference sequence). Deletions cut 6 bases from V and 10 bases from J, with 16 bases between. CDR3 length: 14 residues. CDR3 amino acids: CASRREAGASPLHF. The CDR3 nucleotides read TGTGCCAGCAGGAGGGAAGCAGGGGCATCACCCCTCCACTTT.

The CDR3 DNA is TGTGCCAGCAGCTTAAACGTGGGTTCACCCCTCCACTTT. Translating it yields CASSLNVGSPLHF. The chain links TRBV11-1 to TRBJ1-6; no definite D call. The CDR3 has 13 residues. Trimming took off 2 bases at V and 9 bases at J, with 8 bases between the two ends. Per germline, CDR1 SGHAT and CDR2 FQDESV (reference sequence).

The CDR3 sequence: CAISEGGSGSFF. CDR3 DNA sequence: TGTGCCATCAGTGAGGGGGGGTCGGGATCGTTCTTC. V gene TRBV10-3 combines with J gene TRBJ2-1; a weak D match, TRBD2 (6 bases). Deletions cut 2 bases from V and 15 bases from J, with 14 bases between. The V gene's germline CDR1 is ENHRY and CDR2 SYGVKD. The CDR3 is made up of 12 amino acids.

The rearrangement uses TRBV7-2 and TRBJ1-2; D gene unclear. Germline CDR1 reads SGHTA; CDR2 reads FQGNSA. There are 15 residues in the CDR3. Trimming removed 5 bases from V and 4 bases from J, with 17 bases in between. CDR3 DNA: TGTGCCAGCAGCCCGCAAGCCGACAAAATCTATGGCTACACCTTC. Translating it yields CASSPQADKIYGYTF.

Notes on this clonotype: One junction end does not reproduce the germline sequence, and a read error may be involved. This rearrangement joins TRBV10-3 to TRBJ2-2; possibly TRBD2 for D (6 bases). Germline V gene sequence: CDR1 ENHRY, CDR2 SYGVKD. The CDR3 runs 15 residues. CDR3 sequence: CASSEIGAGARELFF. CDR3 DNA: TGTGCCAGCAGTGAAATTGGAGCGGGTGCCAGGGAGCTGTTTTTT.

This clonotype turned up a few times. This chain uses TRBV27 with TRBJ1-2, with D perhaps matching TRBD1 (5 bases). The CDR3 contains 14 residues. Germline V gene sequence: CDR1 MNHEY, CDR2 SMNVEV (reference sequence). V lost 7 bases, J lost 5 bases, and 17 bases lay in between. CDR3 protein: CASTRSAGSYGYTF. CDR3 DNA sequence: TGTGCCAGCACCCGTTCGGCAGGGAGTTATGGCTACACCTTC.

This chain joins TRBV12-5 and TRBJ1-1; D is ambiguous. The germline CDR1 and CDR2 sequences are LGHNT and FRNRAP. With 0 bases removed from V and 3 bases from J, the gap between germline ends came to 11 bases. This CDR3 region has 15 residues. CDR3 DNA: TGTGCTAGTGGTTTGGTGGCCGGGTCGGACACTGAAGCTTTCTTT. It codes for CASGLVAGSDTEAFF.

CDR3 region: CASRKDRDNQPQHF. Here the CDR3 DNA reads TGTGCCAGCAGAAAGGACAGGGACAATCAGCCCCAGCATTTT. This chain joins TRBV12-3 or TRBV12-4 and TRBJ1-5, with 8 bases fitting TRBD1. The CDR3 is 14 residues long. V was clipped by 6 bases and J by 3 bases; unmatched bases: 4.

The chain carries TRBV10-3 and TRBJ1-1; no firm D call. Germline V gene data show CDR1 as ENHRY and CDR2 as SYGVKD. The CDR3 is 17 amino acids. V gave up 0 bases and J gave up 2 bases, with 16 bases separating them. The CDR3 loop reads CAISESKRGGRNTEAFF. The CDR3 DNA follows: TGTGCCATCAGTGAGTCGAAGCGGGGTGGGCGAAACACTGAAGCTTTCTTT.

This clonotype was recorded a few times. J is TRBJ2-1 and V is TRBV24-1; 7 positions match TRBD1. Germline V lookup: CDR1 KGHDR, CDR2 SFDVKD. V trimming: 3 bases; J trimming: 2 bases; junction bases outside the gene matches: 6. This CDR3 spans 16 amino acids. In DNA, the CDR3 is TGTGCCACCAGTGATCCGACAGGGTTAGCCTACAATGAGCAGTTCTTC. Its protein is CATSDPTGLAYNEQFF.

This chain joins TRBV7-8 and TRBJ2-1, with D perhaps TRBD2 (6 bases). V lost 5 bases and J 13 bases, leaving 12 bases between the germline ends. Per the germline V gene, CDR1 is SGHVS and CDR2 is FQNEAQ. The CDR3 is 11 amino acids. In DNA, the CDR3 is TGTGCCAGCAGCCCAGGGACTCTCCAGTTCTTC. As protein: CASSPGTLQFF.

This clonotype appeared a few times. The genes are TRBV7-2 and TRBJ2-7; TRBD2 aligns across 11 bases. Trimming removed 0 bases from V and 4 bases from J; junction bases left unmatched: 11. The germline V gene encodes CDR1 SGHTA and CDR2 FQGNSA. CDR3 size: 18 residues. In DNA, the CDR3 is TGTGCCAGCAGCTTAGCTGGTAGCGGGGGGGATAAGAGGTACGAGCAGTACTTC. Translating it yields CASSLAGSGGDKRYEQYF.

This clonotype was seen ten or more times. The chain carries TRBV25-1 and TRBJ2-5; D ambiguous. The V gene's germline CDR1 is MGHDK and CDR2 SYGVNS. The CDR3 length is 13 residues. Trimming took 4 bases from V and 5 from J, leaving 11 bases between them. The CDR3 here is CASSGGFRETQYF. CDR3 in DNA: TGTGCCAGCAGTGGGGGTTTTAGGGAGACCCAGTACTTC.

The chain uses TRBV20-1 and TRBJ2-5; D may be TRBD1 (7 bases). The V gene's germline CDR1 is DFQATT and CDR2 SNEGSKA (reference sequence). CDR3 size: 13 residues. Trimming pared 6 bases from V and 2 bases from J, leaving 13 bases between. In nucleotides, the CDR3 is TGCAGTGCGGAACAGGGGACTCAAGAGACCCAGTACTTC. It codes for CSAEQGTQETQYF.

Concerning this clonotype: A much larger clone differs by one base, so this may be a read error. The V and J genes are TRBV2 and TRBJ2-5; 7 nucleotides line up with TRBD1. Germline assignment: CDR1 SNHLY and CDR2 FYNNEI. This CDR3 is built from 14 residues. Trimming took 5 bases from V and 5 from J; bases not matched to a gene: 8. CDR3 in amino acids: CASSNYRGEETQYF. CDR3 in DNA: TGTGCCAGCAGTAATTACAGGGGAGAGGAGACCCAGTACTTC. Combining the CDR3 with reference TRBV2 and TRBJ2-5 gives the whole variable domain EPEVTQTPSHQVTQMGQEVILRCVPISNHLYFYWYRQILGQKVEFLVSFYNNEISEKSEIFDDQFSVERPDGSNFTLKIRSTKLEDSAMYFCASSNYRGEETQYFGPGTRLLVL.

The J gene is TRBJ2-1, the V gene TRBV6-5; possibly TRBD1 or TRBD2 for D (5 bases each). Trimming took 6 bases from V and 8 from J, leaving 20 bases between them. Germline V lookup: CDR1 MNHEY, CDR2 SVGAGI. The CDR3 is 15 residues long. The CDR3 region is CASSVLALMGHEQFF. The DNA of the CDR3 is TGTGCCAGCAGCGTCCTAGCCCTTATGGGGCATGAGCAGTTCTTC.

The chain combines TRBV6-5 with TRBJ1-6, with unresolved D. Germline V gives CDR1 MNHEY, CDR2 SVGAGI. V lost 2 bases to trimming and J lost 7 bases, with 6 bases between them. CDR3 length equals 13 residues. CDR3 sequence reads: CASSYTGNSPLHF. The CDR3 nucleotides read TGTGCCAGCAGTTACACGGGAAATTCACCCCTCCACTTT.

This clonotype was counted a few times. The chain has TRBV5-1 and TRBJ2-2; 7 bases match TRBD2. This CDR3 spans 15 amino acids. V lost 8 bases, J lost 5 bases, and 12 bases stayed unmatched. Germline V gene sequence: CDR1 SGHRS, CDR2 YFSETQ. The CDR3 coding sequence is TGCGCCAGTAGCCCCAAGCGGGGAGGGACCGGGGAGCTGTTTTTT. Translated: CASSPKRGGTGELFF.

This chain joins TRBV27 and TRBJ2-5; D might be TRBD1 (6 bases). CDR3 length: 12 amino acids. Trimming cost V 5 bases and J 3 bases, with 7 bases left between them. From germline, CDR1 is MNHEY and CDR2 SMNVEV (reference sequence). CDR3 residues: CASSRDKETQYF. Written as DNA, the CDR3 is TGTGCCAGCAGTAGGGACAAAGAGACCCAGTACTTC.

This clonotype has just a few counts. This rearrangement joins TRBV4-2 to TRBJ1-2; D unresolved. The CDR3 consists of 12 residues. CDR1 and CDR2 from the germline V gene are LGHNA and YNFKEQ. V was shortened by 7 bases and J by 3 bases, with 9 bases between the two germline ends. In DNA form, the CDR3 reads TGTGCCAGCAACACTGGGGACTATGGCTACACCTTC. This gives the protein CASNTGDYGYTF.

The table lists this clonotype with a few counts. The CDR3 DNA reads TGCAGTGCTCTCCCACTATCTATCTCCACCGGGGAGCTGTTTTTT. This sequence encodes CSALPLSISTGELFF. The rearrangement links TRBV20-1 to TRBJ2-2; D call uncertain. V lost 5 bases and J 4 bases, leaving 17 bases between the germline ends. In germline, CDR1 is DFQATT, CDR2 SNEGSKA (reference sequence). The CDR3 spans 15 residues.

This clonotype turned up a few times. The rearrangement uses TRBV7-8 and TRBJ1-5, with 8 nucleotides matching TRBD1. The J segment lost 6 bases and the V segment lost 6 bases, leaving 13 bases of the junction unmatched. The CDR3 extends over 16 amino acids. CDR1 SGHVS and CDR2 FQNEAQ come from the germline V gene. CDR3 DNA: TGTGCCAGCAGTTCCGTCCAGGGGGCCTTCTCTCAGCCCCAGCATTTT. Encoded protein: CASSSVQGAFSQPQHF. Drawing the rest from reference TRBV7-8 and TRBJ1-5, the complete variable domain is GAGVSQSPRYKVAKRGQDVALRCDPISGHVSLFWYQQALGQGPEFLTYFQNEAQLDKSGLPSDRFFAERPEGSVSTLKIQRTQQEDSAVYLCASSSVQGAFSQPQHFGDGTRLSIL.

V gene TRBV12-3 or TRBV12-4 combines with J gene TRBJ2-5; 12 bases are a match to TRBD2. The CDR3 totals 16 residues. J lost 3 bases, V lost 6 bases, and 8 bases had no gene match. The CDR3 bases are TGTGCCAGCAGCCGACTAGCGGGGGTGACCAAAGAGACCCAGTACTTC. It encodes CASSRLAGVTKETQYF.